The clone carrying this TCR beta chain has more than one count but fewer than ten. Its antigen is unidentified. These data originate in a study of beta chain features in type 1 diabetes. As for the study in general: The patients were much like the healthy donors in age, gender and cell yields. Sorted cells from all samples, numbering 100 million to 120 million, were examined.

One heparinised blood draw averaging about 116 mL was given by each donor. Findings and caveats of the study: Patients' naive, central memory and Treg TCRB repertoires seemed closer to one another than those of healthy donors.

Investigators reverse transcribed all isolated RNA, so they sequenced expressed TCRB transcripts. TCRdb's copy holds only in-frame clones and misses some; the assay was immunoSEQ multiplex PCR. Found here are around 450,000 clones, about 10% of them singletons; the top ten hold around 0.05%. The CDR3 consists of 13 residues. Germline assignment: CDR1 SQVTM and CDR2 ANQGSEA. Deletions cut 7 bases from V and 4 bases from J, with 16 bases between. This chain links TRBV29-1 with TRBJ1-1; D is unclear. This TCR was recovered from a woman between 18 and 29 years old in good health. The sequencing input was naive CD4+ T cells from blood. The CDR3 loop is CSGHINLGTEAFF. In nucleotides, the CDR3 is TGCAGCGGGCATATAAACTTGGGCACTGAAGCTTTCTTT.